The present entry profiles one T cell receptor beta chain with its context. Its specific antigen is unknown. No base-level quality is on record; no much larger clone is a single base apart. This sample is part of a study of blood T cells in healthy people across ages (dated by TCRdb to the mid-2010s). Regarding the study in general: In model experiments, template switching captured about one uniquely barcoded TCR beta cDNA molecule for every two T cells. Four age groups were formed from the donors: young (average around 15 years), middle-aged (approximately 42), aged (62) and long-lived (approximately 78). To avoid experimental bias, donors of different ages were randomly spread across the sequencing lanes. To track age-related changes in TCR beta repertoire diversity, the study relied on deep sequencing normalized with unique cDNA molecular identifiers. Two additional independent replicas of 1 million unique cDNA reads from the same blood draw were analyzed for two donors (one aged 18 to 30 and one aged 80 or older). What the work shows at the level of the full study, not this receptor alone: Conclusive comparison of naive and antigen-experienced compartments was prevented by the profiling of bulk unsorted PBMCs. There was a strong correlation between observed TCR beta diversity and the percentage of naive T cells measured by flow cytometry. Observed TCR beta diversity per million T cells fell roughly linearly with age, and a significant reduction was already apparent by age roughly 40. The long-lived group showed more naive CD4+ T cells, fewer expanded clones and increased TCR diversity than the aged group, suggesting age selection. Because the CMV infection status of the donors was unknown, age-related changes in expanded clonotypes may potentially have been confounded. Estimates of total diversity based on one million sequenced T cells were regarded as lower bounds and as underestimates.

Donors were roughly 40 systemically healthy Caucasian individuals from Russia aged roughly 6 to 95 years. Each donor gave ten milliliters of peripheral blood, collected into EDTA-treated Vacutainer tubes. Ficoll-Paque density-gradient centrifugation was used to isolate PBMCs, with at least 7 million per sample. Total RNA was extracted from PBMCs with Trizol reagent, with at least 5 micrograms obtained per sample. Naive CD45RAhigh/CD27high T cell percentages were measured by flow cytometry on a PBMC aliquot from every donor. Libraries were constructed by 5' RACE. Sequencing was carried out with an Illumina HiSeq 2500. A second roughly 7 to 11 cycle PCR used a sample-barcoded 5' primer and a J-beta primer mix. A unique molecular identifier was introduced onto each TCR beta cDNA molecule by a template-switch 5' adaptor carrying 12 random nucleotides. At least 3 million CDR3-containing paired-end reads were obtained from each sample. First-strand cDNA synthesis was performed from all RNA using the Mint cDNA synthesis kit, with priming by a TRBC-specific oligonucleotide. After uracil-DNA glycosylase treatment, a first 18-cycle PCR used universal primers M1SS and BC2_uni_R on all cDNA. The published analysis was carried out like this. For normalization, 1 million high-quality reads, each with a distinct molecular identifier, were randomly selected from each sample. Reads with shared molecular identifiers were discarded instead of being binned into consensus sequences. CDR3 identification, clonotype clustering and error correction used MiTCR with a Q25 quality threshold and the strictest error-elimination algorithm. A nonparametric unseen species model using Euler transformation provided a lower-bound estimate of total TCR beta diversity. TCRdb reran the public reads through fastp at Q25 and MiXCR, keeping productive beta chains. Every distinct CDR3 protein forms one entry, paired with its most common genes and DNA. The V and J calls follow TCRdb's processing rather than the paper's. Across this sample there are approximately 1.5 million distinct CDR3 sequences, with under 55% seen only once. Of the sample, about 4% falls within the top ten clones.

For CDR1 and CDR2, the germline V gene lists SGHTA and FQGNSA. For this chain, trimming is 3 bases at the V end and 10 bases at the J end, and the number of junction bases without a gene match is 6. The CDR3 has 14 amino acids, counting the end cysteine and phenylalanine. Only the CDR3 region is kept as DNA, spanning 42 bases read in frame from base 1. The chain is encoded by TRBV7-2 joined to TRBJ2-3; the central 11 bases match TRBD2. Sample: blood. The TCR sequence derives from a woman aged 18 to 35 in good health. Here is the DNA: TGTGCCAGCAGCTTTATAGCGGGAGGGCTCGCGCAGTATTTT. This sequence encodes CASSFIAGGLAQYF.